These 18 T cell receptor beta chains originate from one sample sequenced in a study of T cells expressing NK-cell markers. TCRdb re-called the 5' RACE reads, yielding one record per CDR3 amino acid sequence without DNA. The table lists 200,000 to 300,000 distinct CDR3 sequences, with 0.39% in the top ten. The sample taken for sequencing was blood T cells: a sorted CD56 or NKG2C T cell subset, CD4+ or CD8+ T cells, or bulk PBMC T cells (not recorded which). These receptor sequences come from a man younger than 30 in good health.

The chain uses TRBV5-6 and TRBJ2-1; there is no DNA to check the TCRdb D call of TRBD2. CDR1 is SGHDT and CDR2 is YYEEEE in the germline V gene. The CDR3 length is 16 residues. CDR3 residues: CASSPWLAGVGNEQFF.

The rearrangement joins TRBV10-3 to TRBJ1-2; as DNA is missing, the TRBD1 call by TCRdb cannot be tested. This CDR3 is built from 14 residues. CDR1 is ENHRY, CDR2 SYGVKD, per germline. The CDR3 sequence: CAISKGDRGYGYTF.

This chain connects TRBV18 to TRBJ1-2; the TCRdb call, TRBD1, lacks DNA for checking. Germline loops: CDR1 KGHSH, CDR2 LQKENI. The CDR3 length is 17 residues. CDR3 in amino acids: CASSPTPNRDTSYGYTF.

The chain recombines TRBV20-1 with TRBJ1-1; without DNA, the TCRdb call of TRBD1 cannot be checked. The CDR3 runs to 15 residues. Germline assignment: CDR1 DFQATT and CDR2 SNEGSKA (reference sequence). CDR3: CSARPPSGMNTEAFF.

This rearrangement joins TRBV7-2 to TRBJ2-3; absent DNA, TCRdb's TRBD2 call cannot be checked. CDR3 size: 15 residues. CDR1 and CDR2 from the germline V gene are SGHTA and FQGNSA. CDR3 loop: CASSSQLAGSDTQYF. The full variable domain, its missing parts supplied by reference TRBV7-2 and TRBJ2-3, is GAGVSQSPSNKVTEKGKDVELRCDPISGHTALYWYRQSLGQGLEFLIYFQGNSAPDKSGLPSDRFSAERTGGSVSTLTIQRTQQEDSAVYLCASSSQLAGSDTQYFGPGTRLTVL.

The chain has TRBV27 and TRBJ2-5; lacking DNA, the TRBD2 call made by TCRdb goes unchecked. Per the germline V gene, CDR1 is MNHEY and CDR2 is SMNVEV (reference sequence). This CDR3 region has 13 residues. The CDR3 reads CASSFGSGQTQYF.

The V and J genes are TRBV20-1 and TRBJ2-3; no DNA is available, so the TRBD2 call from TCRdb remains unchecked. The length of the CDR3 is 18 residues. The germline V gene encodes CDR1 DFQATT and CDR2 SNEGSKA (reference sequence). The CDR3 sequence is CSARSLERGSFGTDTQYF.

The V gene is TRBV5-5, the J gene TRBJ2-7; TCRdb calls TRBD2, which cannot be checked without DNA. Germline CDR1 is SGHKS and CDR2 is YYEKEE (reference sequence). The CDR3 is 15 residues long. This CDR3 reads CASGFQLAGVYEQYF.

The chain combines TRBV19 with TRBJ1-4. The length of the CDR3 is 16 residues. Germline loops: CDR1 LNHDA, CDR2 SQIVND (reference sequence). The CDR3 loop is CASSIRGRDTNEKLFF.

The V call is TRBV21-1, the J call TRBJ2-5; TCRdb lists TRBD2, though no DNA is available to test this call. TRBV21-1 is given as a pseudogene. The CDR3 runs to 13 residues. The CDR3 loop is CASSRPSGETQYF.

The chain joins TRBV12-3 or TRBV12-4 to TRBJ2-2. The length of the CDR3 is 14 residues. CDR3 sequence reads: CASSWTLRGGELFF.

CDR3 amino acids: CASSDYRANTGELFF. The chain employs TRBV12-3 or TRBV12-4 and TRBJ2-2; TCRdb designates TRBD1, a call that cannot be tested without DNA. The CDR3 sequence is 15 residues long.

V and J are TRBV18 and TRBJ2-3. Germline CDR1 KGHSH, CDR2 LQKENI. The CDR3 length is 12 residues. The CDR3 reads CATSGSGDTQYF.

The chain links TRBV12-3 or TRBV12-4 to TRBJ2-7; TCRdb lists TRBD2, though no DNA is available to test this call. The CDR3 runs to 14 residues. CDR3 in amino acids: CASTFRQGSSEQYF.

The chain combines TRBV20-1 with TRBJ1-1. This CDR3 has 14 residues. From germline, CDR1 is DFQATT and CDR2 SNEGSKA (reference sequence). This CDR3 reads CSAFPVNRNTEAFF.

This sequence joins TRBV4-1 and TRBJ1-6; absent DNA, TCRdb's TRBD1 call cannot be checked. This CDR3 has 21 residues. Germline V gene data show CDR1 as MGHRA and CDR2 as YSYEKL. The CDR3 loop is CASSQAILGGRQSSYNSPLHF.

The chain is built from TRBV11-1 and TRBJ1-5; checking the TCRdb D call of TRBD1 is not possible without DNA. This CDR3 is 18 amino acids long. Germline-derived CDR1 and CDR2 are SGHAT and FQDESV (reference sequence). The CDR3 sequence: CASSTAGQGQYSNQPQHF.

The chain combines TRBV12-3 or TRBV12-4 with TRBJ2-3; absent DNA, TCRdb's TRBD1 call cannot be checked. The CDR3 length is 15 residues. The CDR3 protein is CASSPEGTTGDTQYF.